What follows are 8 T cell receptor beta chains derived from one specimen sequenced in a study of cytomegalovirus exposure and HLA in healthy donors. The PCR made use of 60 Vbeta and 13 Jbeta primers. The repertoire was sequenced with immunoSEQ multiplex PCR; TCRdb's copy has only in-frame clones and lacks some. The sample has 110,000 or so clones, 65% to 85% seen once; the top ten hold 2.5%. Sequencing was done on a sample of PBMCs. These receptors originate from a woman between 18 and 30 years old in good health and CMV-seronegative.

The V and J genes are TRBV5-4 and TRBJ1-3; tentatively, D is TRBD1 (5 bases). With 1 base removed from V and 2 bases from J, the gap between germline ends came to 13 bases. CDR3 length: 16 residues. Germline V gene lookup returns CDR1 SGHNT and CDR2 YYREEE (reference sequence). The CDR3 bases are TGTGCCAGCAGCTTGAGGGCGGGGCGAGCTGGAAACACCATATATTTT. This sequence encodes CASSLRAGRAGNTIYF.

The chain joins TRBV6-1 to TRBJ1-1; D is unresolved. The CDR3 spans 14 residues. From germline, CDR1 is MNHNS and CDR2 SASEGT. Between the trimmed V and J ends, which lost 6 bases and 2 bases, there was a span of 13 bases. The CDR3 protein is CASRGGGGNTEAFF. In DNA form, the CDR3 reads TGTGCCAGCAGGGGAGGAGGCGGAAACACTGAAGCTTTCTTT.

This sequence joins TRBV30 and TRBJ1-2; 9 bases are shared with TRBD1. This CDR3 is built from 15 residues. V was clipped by 2 bases and J by 6 bases; unmatched bases: 10. CDR1 is GTSNPN and CDR2 is SVGIG in the germline V gene (reference sequence). This CDR3 is CAWSQTGGGRDGYTF. CDR3 bases: TGTGCCTGGAGTCAGACAGGGGGGGGGCGCGATGGCTACACCTTC.

The CDR3 is CASSMTSPGNTIYF. DNA of the CDR3: TGTGCCAGCAGCATGACATCACCTGGAAACACCATATATTTT. This chain connects TRBV9 to TRBJ1-3; no reliable D call. V was pared by 4 bases and J by 2 bases, with 10 bases between. There are 14 residues in the CDR3. The germline CDR1 and CDR2 sequences are SGDLS and YYNGEE.

CDR3 nucleotide sequence: TGCGCCACCCGGGGTGACTCCTACAATGAGCAGTTCTTC. Amino acids: CATRGDSYNEQFF. The chain employs TRBV5-1 and TRBJ2-1; D is perhaps TRBD2 (5 bases). Germline CDR1 is SGHRS and CDR2 is YFSETQ. Trimming removed 9 bases from V and 0 bases from J, with 10 bases in between. The CDR3 consists of 13 residues.

The rearrangement links TRBV9 to TRBJ1-1; D gene unclear. The V gene's germline CDR1 is SGDLS and CDR2 YYNGEE. Deletions cut 3 bases from V and 3 bases from J, with 6 bases between. This CDR3 is 12 amino acids long. CDR3 sequence: CASSGEHTEAFF. The CDR3 DNA reads TGTGCCAGCAGCGGAGAACACACTGAAGCTTTCTTT.

The chain couples TRBV2 to TRBJ2-7, with TRBD1 identical over 9 bases. The V gene end was trimmed by 4 bases and the J gene end by 3 bases; junction bases not matched to a gene: 4. The CDR3 sequence is 14 residues long. Per the germline V gene, CDR1 is SNHLY and CDR2 is FYNNEI. CDR3 region: CASSGRDRVYEQYV. Here the CDR3 DNA reads TGTGCCAGCAGTGGCCGGGACAGGGTCTACGAGCAGTACGTC.

The rearrangement uses TRBV11-2 and TRBJ2-1; 7 bases align to TRBD2. Germline V gene lookup returns CDR1 SGHAT and CDR2 FQNNGV. The ends lost 1 base at V and 7 bases at J; junction bases unmatched: 16. The CDR3 extends over 18 amino acids. The CDR3 sequence is CASSLVSASGYRRNEQFF. The CDR3 bases are TGTGCCAGCAGCTTAGTATCGGCTAGCGGTTATCGTAGGAATGAGCAGTTCTTC.